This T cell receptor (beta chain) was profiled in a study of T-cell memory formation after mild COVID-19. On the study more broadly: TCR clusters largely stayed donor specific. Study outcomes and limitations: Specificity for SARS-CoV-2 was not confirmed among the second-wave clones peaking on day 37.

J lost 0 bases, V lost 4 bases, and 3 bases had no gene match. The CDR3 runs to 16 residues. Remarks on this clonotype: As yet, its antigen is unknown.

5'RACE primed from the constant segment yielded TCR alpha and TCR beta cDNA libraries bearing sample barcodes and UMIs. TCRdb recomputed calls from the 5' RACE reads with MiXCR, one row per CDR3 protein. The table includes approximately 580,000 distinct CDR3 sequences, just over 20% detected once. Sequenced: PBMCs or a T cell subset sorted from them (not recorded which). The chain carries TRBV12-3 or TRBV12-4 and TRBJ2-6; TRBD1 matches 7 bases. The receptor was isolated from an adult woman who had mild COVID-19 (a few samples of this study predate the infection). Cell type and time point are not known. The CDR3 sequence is CASSSSGGSGANVLTF. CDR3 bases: TGTGCCAGCAGTTCGTCAGGGGGCTCTGGGGCCAACGTCCTGACTTTC.